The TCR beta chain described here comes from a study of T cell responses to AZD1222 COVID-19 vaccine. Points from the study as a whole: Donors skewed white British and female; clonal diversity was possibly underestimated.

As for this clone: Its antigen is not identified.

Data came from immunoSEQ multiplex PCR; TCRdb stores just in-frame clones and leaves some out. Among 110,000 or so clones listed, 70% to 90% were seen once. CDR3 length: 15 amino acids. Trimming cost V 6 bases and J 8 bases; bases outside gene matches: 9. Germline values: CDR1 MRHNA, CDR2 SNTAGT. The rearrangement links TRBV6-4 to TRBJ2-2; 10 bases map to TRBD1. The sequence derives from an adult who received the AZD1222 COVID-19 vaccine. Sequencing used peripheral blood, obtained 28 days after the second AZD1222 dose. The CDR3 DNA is TGTGCCAGCAGCCGGGACAGGGGCTTTGGAGGGGAGCTGTTTTTT. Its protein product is CASSRDRGFGGELFF.